The clone carrying this TCR beta chain was seen at least ten times. The antigen remains undetermined. The protocol attached unique molecular identifiers to individual cDNA molecules. TCRdb ran MiXCR on the 5' RACE reads and lists one entry per CDR3 protein. The sample carries some 67,000 distinct CDR3 sequences, 13% recorded once. This specimen comes from a study of early T cells in non-severe SARS-CoV-2 infection. Background on the study: It was bulk RNA from unsorted whole blood that was sequenced, and the chains were unpaired. Findings of the study overall: VDJdb-based annotation leaned toward anti-spike CD8 responses and missed private and CD4 specificities.

Germline CDR1 and CDR2: LGHNA and YSLEER. The V end was cut by 1 base, the J end by 2 bases, with 9 bases between. There are 14 residues in the CDR3. The source material was whole blood. The gene calls are TRBV4-3 and TRBJ2-7, with D perhaps matching TRBD1 (5 bases). This clonotype was obtained from an adult who was a healthcare worker with PCR-confirmed SARS-CoV-2 infection or an uninfected control (not recorded which). The CDR3 protein is CASSQADKPYEQYF. DNA for the CDR3: TGCGCCAGCAGCCAAGCGGACAAGCCCTACGAGCAGTACTTC.